The 6 T cell receptor beta chains in this list originate from one sample, sequenced in a study of T cells expressing NK-cell markers. TCRdb re-analyzed the 5' RACE reads; it lists each CDR3 protein once, without DNA. Its table lists 400,000 to 500,000 distinct CDR3 sequences. Input material: blood T cells: a sorted CD56 or NKG2C T cell subset, CD4+ or CD8+ T cells, or bulk PBMC T cells (not recorded which). The receptors come from a woman aged 18 to 75 in good health.

The genes are TRBV6-5 and TRBJ2-2; the D gene TCRdb calls, TRBD2, cannot be checked with no DNA. Germline CDR1 reads MNHEY; CDR2 reads SVGAGI. This CDR3 has 17 amino acids. The CDR3 sequence: CASSYFRTSGNTGELFF.

The chain joins TRBV10-2 to TRBJ2-1; lacking DNA, the TRBD2 call made by TCRdb goes unchecked. There are 15 residues in the CDR3. Germline loops: CDR1 WSHSY, CDR2 SAAADI. The CDR3 reads CASSLAGVSYNEQFF.

V usage is TRBV7-2 and J usage is TRBJ1-4; TCRdb picks TRBD1, but there is no DNA to check that call. CDR1 is SGHTA, CDR2 FQGNSA, per germline. The CDR3 is 14 amino acids. The CDR3 sequence is CASSGGGSNEKLFF.

The chain couples TRBV6-2 or TRBV6-3 to TRBJ1-5. This CDR3 contains 17 residues. In germline, CDR1 is MNHEY, CDR2 SVGEGT. The CDR3 region is CASSYSVREDRNQPQHF.

The V and J genes are TRBV9 and TRBJ2-2. Germline CDR1 and CDR2: SGDLS and YYNGEE. CDR3 length equals 14 residues. CDR3 sequence: CASSPRRATGELFF.

The chain links TRBV19 to TRBJ2-6. This CDR3 is built from 14 residues. Germline CDR1 and CDR2: LNHDA and SQIVND (reference sequence). CDR3 region: CASKDITGANVLTF.